The rows below give T cell receptor beta chains drawn from one sample of a study of regulatory T cells in long-lasting Graves disease. Using its own MiXCR run on the multiplex PCR reads, TCRdb lists one record per CDR3 protein. The table shows 350,000 to 500,000 distinct CDR3 sequences, with roughly 23% occurring only once. The source was peripheral blood mononuclear cells (PBMCs), collected when the disease was refractory, from a patient treated with antithyroid drugs. Receptor source: a female donor with Graves disease. Each CDR3 is given with its conserved first and last residue. A D gene is named only where the DNA matches it firmly. Rows give clone size only sometimes, using once, few, many, or a class for an expanded clone.

TRBJ2-1 | TRBD2 | few | TRBV2 | TGTGCCAGCAGTGAATGGGGGGGAGATGAGCAGTTCTTC | CASSEWGGDEQFF
TRBJ1-1 | . | many | TRBV2 | TGTGCCAGCAGTGATCCTATCGACAGGAAGAACACTGAAGCTTTCTTT | CASSDPIDRKNTEAFF
TRBJ2-5 | . | few | TRBV7-9 | TGTGCCAGCAGCTTAAGTATGGGCAGCCTCTGGGAGACCCAGTACTTC | CASSLSMGSLWETQYF
TRBJ2-5 | . | few | TRBV5-5 | TGTGCCAGCAGCATGCGAGGCGACATCCAAGAGACCCAGTACTTC | CASSMRGDIQETQYF
TRBJ2-7 | TRBD2 | many | TRBV3-1 | TGTGCCAGCAGCAGAAAGCGGGAGGGCACCTACGAGCAGTACTTC | CASSRKREGTYEQYF
TRBJ2-2 | TRBD1 | . | TRBV5-6 | TGTGCCAGCAGCTCGGGACAGGTCACCGGGGAGCTGTTTTTT | CASSSGQVTGELFF
TRBJ1-3 | . | . | TRBV7-3 | TGTGCCAGCAGCTCCCCTGGAAACACCATATATTTT | CASSSPGNTIYF
TRBJ2-7 | . | few | TRBV20-1 | TGCAGTGCTAGAGAAGGGGGACGGATCTACGAGCAGTACTTC | CSAREGGRIYEQYF
TRBJ2-2 | TRBD2 | . | TRBV7-9 | TGTGCCAGCATTAGCGGGGAGAGCACCGGGGAGCTGTTTTTT | CASISGESTGELFF
TRBJ2-5 | . | many | TRBV20-1 | TGCAGTGCTAGTCTCCCGGGCGCAGAGACCCAGTACTTC | CSASLPGAETQYF
TRBJ1-6 | . | many | TRBV6-1 | TGTGCCAGCAGTGAAATGGGGGACAATTCACCCCTCCACTTT | CASSEMGDNSPLHF
TRBJ1-1 | . | . | TRBV10-2 | TGCGCCAGCAGAGTGACGAGGGGACTAATGGAAGCTTTCTTT | CASRVTRGLMEAFF
TRBJ2-7 | TRBD2 | few | TRBV4-1 | TGCGCCAGCAGCCAAGGCTGGGGTGGGAGGGCCATGTACGAGCAGTACTTC | CASSQGWGGRAMYEQYF
TRBJ2-7 | . | few | TRBV5-1 | TGCGCCAGCGGCCGAACGATTGGCTACGAGCAGTACTTC | CASGRTIGYEQYF
TRBJ1-1 | . | few | TRBV29-1 | TGCAGCGGGGGGCGGTCCGTCGCGGCTGAAGCTTTCTTT | CSGGRSVAAEAFF
TRBJ2-5 | . | . | TRBV19 | TGTGCCAGTAGTACCGTATCCGCCGAGACCCAGTACTTC | CASSTVSAETQYF
TRBJ1-4 | . | few | TRBV7-9 | TGTGCCAGCAGCCTTTTTGGGGAGGGCCGTTATGAAAAACTGTTTTTT | CASSLFGEGRYEKLFF
TRBJ1-2 | TRBD1 | . | TRBV20-1 | TGCAGTGCTAGAGATCTAGGGAGGACAGGGGGAATAGCTAACTATGGCCACACCTTC | CSARDLGRTGGIANYGHTF
TRBJ1-4 | . | few | TRBV19 | TGTGCCAGTAGTGGACGGGACACCTCAACTAATGAAAAACTGTTTTTT | CASSGRDTSTNEKLFF
TRBJ2-6 | . | few | TRBV29-1 | TGCAGCGCCTATACAGCAATCTCTGGGGCCAACGTCCTGACTTTC | CSAYTAISGANVLTF
TRBJ2-2 | . | many | TRBV5-1 | TGCGCCAGCAGCCCTGACTGGGTCTTTCGAGGGGAGCTGTTTTTT | CASSPDWVFRGELFF
TRBJ2-2 | . | few | TRBV2 | TGTGCCAGCAGTGTACTAGGGGACACCGGGGAGCTGTTTTTT | CASSVLGDTGELFF
TRBJ2-1 | TRBD2 | . | TRBV6-2/TRBV6-3 | TGTGCCAGCAACGGCGGACTAGCGGGAGTCTATGAGCAGTTCTTC | CASNGGLAGVYEQFF
TRBJ1-6 | . | many | TRBV6-1 | TGTGCCACCACACACCAGAACGATTCACCCCTCCACTTT | CATTHQNDSPLHF
TRBJ1-1 | . | many | TRBV28 | TGTGCCAGCAGTCTCAGGGATAACGTGAACACTGAAGCTTTCTTT | CASSLRDNVNTEAFF
TRBJ2-6 | . | . | TRBV24-1 | TGTGCCACCAGTGATCCCCGATCTAAATCTGGGGCCAACGTCCTGACTTTC | CATSDPRSKSGANVLTF
TRBJ2-7 | . | few | TRBV20-1 | TGCAGTGCCAGGGGCTCACCCGAAGTCTACTACGAGCAGTACTTC | CSARGSPEVYYEQYF
TRBJ2-5 | . | many | TRBV30 | TGTGCCTGGAGTGTACCCCACTATCCCGTGGGGTCCCAGTACTTC | CAWSVPHYPVGSQYF
TRBJ2-5 | TRBD1 | . | TRBV5-1 | TGCGCCAGCAGCTCAATTACGGGACAGGGGGGCGAGACCCAGTACTTC | CASSSITGQGGETQYF
TRBJ1-1 | . | . | TRBV19 | TGTGCCAGTAGTCGGGGGATCACTGAAGCTTTCTTT | CASSRGITEAFF
TRBJ2-7 | TRBD2 | . | TRBV3-1 | TGTGCCAGCAGCCTCTCAACCCGGACTAGCGTCTACGAGCAGTACTTC | CASSLSTRTSVYEQYF
TRBJ2-4 | TRBD1 | many | TRBV20-1 | TGCAGTGCTATCCGGACAGGGAGTGTAGTAAACATTCAGTACTTC | CSAIRTGSVVNIQYF
TRBJ1-3 | . | once | TRBV28 | TGTGCCAGCTCACCAGGACAAACTGGAAACACCATATATTTT | CASSPGQTGNTIYF
TRBJ2-5 | TRBD2 | many | TRBV2 | TGTGCCAGTTACGGGGGGGAGACCCAGTACTTC | CASYGGETQYF
TRBJ2-4 | . | few | TRBV20-1 | TGCAGTGCTAACTTGGGGGCCAAAAACATTCAGTACTTC | CSANLGAKNIQYF
TRBJ1-1 | TRBD1 | . | TRBV10-1 | TGCGCCAGCAGTGAGTTAGCAGGGGGCCACACTGAAGCTTTCTTT | CASSELAGGHTEAFF
TRBJ2-2 | TRBD2 | many | TRBV28 | TGTGCCAGCAGTTTACCGGGACTAGCGGGGACCGGGGAGCTGTTTTTT | CASSLPGLAGTGELFF
TRBJ2-2 | TRBD2 | few | TRBV9 | TGTGCCAGCAGCACACGACTAGCGGGGAACACCGGGGAGCTGTTTTTT | CASSTRLAGNTGELFF
TRBJ1-5 | . | . | TRBV6-1 | TGTGCCAGCAGCCTGACAGGTTCAATACCCCATCAGCCCCAGCATTTT | CASSLTGSIPHQPQHF
TRBJ1-1 | . | many | TRBV7-9 | TGTGCCCTTTCGGACGACTCGAACACTGAAGCTTTCTTT | CALSDDSNTEAFF
TRBJ1-5 | . | . | TRBV27 | TGTGCCAGCAGTTTTCTAGCCGACGGAACCAATCAGCCCCAGCATTTT | CASSFLADGTNQPQHF
TRBJ2-6 | . | few | TRBV9 | TGTGCCAGCACCCCCCCTTCGGGGGCTGGGGCCAACGTCCTGACTTTC | CASTPPSGAGANVLTF
TRBJ2-7 | TRBD1 | few | TRBV20-1 | TGCAGTGCCCCCGTAGAGGGGGCGTCAAACGAGCAGTACTTC | CSAPVEGASNEQYF
TRBJ2-2 | TRBD2 | many | TRBV28 | TGTGCCAGCATGATAGCGGGAGGGCCTGACACCGGGGAGCTGTTTTTT | CASMIAGGPDTGELFF
TRBJ2-7 | . | few | TRBV5-4 | TGTGCCAGCAGCTTGGACCCGATCTACGAGCAGTACTTC | CASSLDPIYEQYF
TRBJ2-1 | TRBD2 | many | TRBV24-1 | TGTGCCACCAGTGATCCTCTAGCGGGAGCTGCCGCGGGCAATGAGCAGTTCTTC | CATSDPLAGAAAGNEQFF
TRBJ2-7 | TRBD1 | . | TRBV14 | TGTGCCAGCAGCCAAGACGGAAGGGACAGGGACTACGAGCAGTACTTC | CASSQDGRDRDYEQYF
TRBJ2-2 | . | few | TRBV7-3 | TGTGCCAGCAGCTTAGGCCTCCCTGGTGCCGGGGAGCTGTTTTTT | CASSLGLPGAGELFF
TRBJ2-2 | . | . | TRBV5-4 | TGTGCCAGCAGAAGAAGCGGGCAGAACACCGGGGAGCTGTTTTTT | CASRRSGQNTGELFF
TRBJ2-7 | TRBD1 | . | TRBV30 | TGTGCCTGGGACCAGGGACAGGGCTACGAGCAGTACTTC | CAWDQGQGYEQYF
TRBJ2-7 | TRBD1 | many | TRBV28 | TGTGCCAGCGGACAGGCTGACAAATCCTACGAGCAGTACTTC | CASGQADKSYEQYF
TRBJ2-7 | TRBD1 | many | TRBV20-1 | TGCAGTGCTAGAGATCGGAGACAGGGGACCCCCTACGAGCAGTACTTC | CSARDRRQGTPYEQYF
TRBJ2-7 | TRBD1 | many | TRBV28 | TGTGCCAGCAGATCGGGACAGTATTACGAGCAGTACTTC | CASRSGQYYEQYF
TRBJ1-5 | . | few | TRBV28 | TGTGCCAGCAGTAATACAGGACTCAATCAGCCCCAGCATTTT | CASSNTGLNQPQHF
TRBJ1-1 | . | few | TRBV19 | TGTGCCAGTAGTATGGTTCGGGGTGGCAATATGAACACTGAAGCTTTCTTT | CASSMVRGGNMNTEAFF
TRBJ2-1 | . | few | TRBV6-5 | TGTGCCAGCAGTTCTGCCTCCTACAATGAGCAGTTCTTC | CASSSASYNEQFF
TRBJ2-7 | . | . | TRBV2 | TGTGCCAGCAGTGTTCGTTCCTACGAGCAGTACTTC | CASSVRSYEQYF
TRBJ1-1 | . | . | TRBV6-2/TRBV6-3 | TGTGCCAGCAGTTCCATGGGACTCCGGAACACTGAAGCTTTCTTT | CASSSMGLRNTEAFF
TRBJ2-7 | TRBD1 | many | TRBV7-9 | TGTGCCAGCAGCTTTCCCGACAGGGAAAGCGAGCAGTACTTC | CASSFPDRESEQYF
TRBJ2-4 | . | many | TRBV3-1 | TGTGCCAGCAGCCAGAGCCCTTTACCCCGCCAGTACTTC | CASSQSPLPRQYF